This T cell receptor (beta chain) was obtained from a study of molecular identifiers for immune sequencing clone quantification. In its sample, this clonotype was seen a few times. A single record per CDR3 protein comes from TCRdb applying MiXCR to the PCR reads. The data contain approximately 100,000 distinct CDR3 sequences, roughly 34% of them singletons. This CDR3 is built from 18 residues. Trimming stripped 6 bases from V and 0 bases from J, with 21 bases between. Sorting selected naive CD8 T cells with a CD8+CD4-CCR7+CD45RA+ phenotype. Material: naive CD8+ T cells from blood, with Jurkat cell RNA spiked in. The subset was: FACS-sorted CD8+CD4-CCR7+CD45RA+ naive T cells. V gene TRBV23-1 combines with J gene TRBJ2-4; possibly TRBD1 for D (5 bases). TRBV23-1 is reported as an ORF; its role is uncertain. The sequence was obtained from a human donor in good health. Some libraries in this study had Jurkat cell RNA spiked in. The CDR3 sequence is CASRKSGSHPLAKNIQYF. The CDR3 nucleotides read TGCGCCAGCAGGAAATCAGGGTCCCATCCCCTAGCCAAAAACATTCAGTACTTC.